Following are 22 T cell receptor beta chains from one sample sequenced in a study of shared clonotypes between healthy human individuals. The repertoire was sequenced with immunoSEQ multiplex PCR; TCRdb's copy has only in-frame clones and lacks some. The sample consists of roughly 1 million clones, roughly 80% of them appearing once. Sequencing was carried out using memory CD4+ T cells sorted from blood. Subset specified: CD45RA-negative fraction. The origin of the receptors is a man younger than 35 in good health.

The chain joins TRBV7-2 to TRBJ2-2; D might be TRBD1 (6 bases). CDR3 length equals 15 residues. Germline V CDR1 and CDR2: SGHTA, FQGNSA. V shed 6 bases and J shed 4 bases, with 15 bases lying between them. CDR3 nucleotides: TGTGCCAGCAGAGCTAGACAGGCGGGCACCGGGGAGCTGTTTTTT. It codes for CASRARQAGTGELFF.

CDR3 amino acids: CAINGRATDTQYF. Here the CDR3 DNA reads TGTGCCATCAATGGCAGGGCCACAGATACGCAGTATTTT. The genes are TRBV10-3 and TRBJ2-3, with a possible D match to TRBD1 (5 bases). CDR1 is ENHRY and CDR2 is SYGVKD in the germline V gene. This CDR3 contains 13 residues. V was trimmed by 7 bases and J by 2 bases, leaving 10 bases between them.

The chain links TRBV7-8 to TRBJ2-5; D is unclear. The J call is doubtful: the DNA matches TRBJ2-7 better. CDR3 length: 14 residues. Germline V lookup: CDR1 SGHVS, CDR2 FQNEAQ. The CDR3 coding sequence is TGTGCCAGCAGCTTATCGGCCGGGTCGAACGAGCAGTACTTC. Translation: CASSLSAGSNEQYF.

This clone was seen repeatedly, ten times or more. Other nucleotide sequences from this sample produce the same CDR3. This rearrangement joins TRBV18 to TRBJ1-5, with no clear D. V dropped 3 bases and J dropped 2 bases, with 11 bases sitting between them. The CDR3 consists of 15 residues. Germline CDR1 reads KGHSH; CDR2 reads LQKENI. The CDR3 nucleotides read TGTGCCAGCTCACCCGACCGGGGAGGCAATCAGCCCCAGCATTTT. It yields the protein CASSPDRGGNQPQHF.

This chain uses TRBV6-1 with TRBJ2-7, with D tentatively TRBD1 (7 bases). The CDR3 has 16 residues. The germline V gene has CDR1 MNHNS and CDR2 SASEGT. V was pared by 2 bases and J by 2 bases, with 16 bases between. The CDR3 DNA reads as TGTGCCAGCAGTGAACCAGGGGGGACAGCACCCTACGAGCAGTACTTC. It specifies CASSEPGGTAPYEQYF.

This clone was seen only a few times. The J gene is TRBJ1-2, the V gene TRBV15, with unresolved D. The germline V and J ends were trimmed by 0 bases and 3 bases, with 8 bases remaining between them. The CDR3 has 14 amino acids. Germline V gene data show CDR1 as LNHNV and CDR2 as YYDKDF (reference sequence). CDR3 sequence: CATSRDLDDYGYTF. The CDR3 region has the DNA TGTGCCACCAGCAGAGATCTGGATGACTATGGCTACACCTTC.

This rearrangement joins TRBV5-8 to TRBJ2-5; D unclear. Germline lookup yields CDR1 SGHTS and CDR2 YDEGEE. The germline V and J ends were trimmed by 0 bases and 9 bases, with 6 bases remaining between them. This CDR3 is 11 amino acids long. The CDR3 DNA follows: TGTGCCAGCAGCTTGGGTCCCTCCCAGTACTTC. This translates into CASSLGPSQYF.

The V and J genes are TRBV30 and TRBJ2-5; D gene unclear. Germline CDR1 is GTSNPN and CDR2 is SVGIG (reference sequence). Deletions cut 1 base from V and 0 bases from J, with 12 bases between. The CDR3 extends over 15 amino acids. The CDR3 protein is CAWSEIDLYQETQYF. The DNA for the CDR3 is TGTGCCTGGAGTGAAATCGACTTGTACCAAGAGACCCAGTACTTC.

This chain joins TRBV5-6 and TRBJ2-7; weak D call: TRBD2 (6 bases). CDR1 is SGHDT and CDR2 is YYEEEE in the germline V gene. Trimming cost V 4 bases and J 6 bases, with 17 bases left between them. CDR3 length: 14 residues. CDR3 amino acids: CASSLGTQTGEQYF. CDR3 DNA sequence: TGTGCCAGCAGCCTAGGGACTCAAACCGGCGAGCAGTACTTC.

This clone was observed a handful of times. This chain connects TRBV19 to TRBJ1-5; D might be TRBD1 (5 bases). Germline CDR1 is LNHDA and CDR2 is SQIVND (reference sequence). The CDR3 consists of 16 residues. The V and J ends lost 5 bases and 0 bases respectively, with 14 bases between them. The CDR3 DNA is TGTGCCAGTAGTTTGCCGACAGTCTATAGCAATCAGCCCCAGCATTTT. Its protein is CASSLPTVYSNQPQHF.

This clone occurred many times. The chain joins TRBV10-1 to TRBJ2-1, with 8 bases that match TRBD2. The CDR3 totals 14 residues. The trim removed 3 bases at V and 8 bases at J, leaving 6 bases unmatched. CDR1 WNHNN and CDR2 SYGVQD come from the germline V gene (reference sequence). The CDR3 sequence is CASSEGTRGDEQFF. CDR3 DNA: TGCGCCAGCAGTGAAGGGACTAGGGGCGATGAGCAGTTCTTC.

The CDR3 DNA reads TGTGCCAGCTTCCGACTAGCGGGGGGATCGGAGACCCAGTACTTC. This sequence encodes CASFRLAGGSETQYF. The rearrangement uses TRBV5-6 and TRBJ2-5, with 13 positions matching TRBD2. V lost 7 bases, J lost 5 bases, and 8 bases stayed unmatched. The CDR3 consists of 15 residues. Germline loops: CDR1 SGHDT, CDR2 YYEEEE.

This clone was seen just once. The V call is TRBV15, the J call TRBJ1-3; D remains unclear. Germline lookup yields CDR1 LNHNV and CDR2 YYDKDF (reference sequence). V was shortened by 1 base and J by 0 bases, with 7 bases between the two germline ends. CDR3 length equals 15 residues. This CDR3 is CATSRVSSSGNTIYF. DNA of the CDR3: TGTGCCACCAGCAGAGTTTCAAGCTCTGGAAACACCATATATTTT.

The V gene is TRBV9, the J gene TRBJ2-6, with TRBD2 identical over 7 bases. The V segment lost 7 bases and the J segment 0 bases; nucleotides outside the gene matches: 7. The CDR3 spans 16 residues. The germline V gene has CDR1 SGDLS and CDR2 YYNGEE. DNA of the CDR3: TGTGCCAGCCGCAGCGGGGCAACCTCTGGGGCCAACGTCCTGACTTTC. As protein: CASRSGATSGANVLTF.

The CDR3 nucleotides read TGTGCCATCGGGGTCCCGGGGGGATACGAGCAGTACTTC. Encoded protein: CAIGVPGGYEQYF. The chain combines TRBV28 with TRBJ2-7; 7 nucleotides match TRBD2. The CDR3 loop spans 13 amino acids. With 10 bases clipped from V and 4 bases from J, the junction kept 10 bases outside the gene matches. CDR1 and CDR2 (germline): MDHEN, SYDVKM.

This clone showed up just once. The chain uses TRBV6-6 and TRBJ2-7; TRBD2 might be the D (6 bases). The CDR3 consists of 15 residues. Deletions cut 2 bases from V and 0 bases from J, with 11 bases between. CDR1 and CDR2 (germline): MNHNY, SVGAGI (reference sequence). The CDR3 DNA follows: TGTGCCAGCAGTTACATGGGAGGAGGCTCCTACGAGCAGTACTTC. Amino acids: CASSYMGGGSYEQYF.

This clone appeared a few times. The rearrangement uses TRBV7-9 and TRBJ2-5, with D hard to call. Between the trimmed V and J ends, which lost 2 bases and 5 bases, there was a span of 12 bases. The CDR3 loop spans 14 amino acids. The germline gives CDR1 SEHNR, CDR2 FQNEAQ (reference sequence). The CDR3 sequence is CASSLFRDKETQYF. The DNA of the CDR3 is TGTGCCAGCAGCTTATTTCGTGATAAGGAGACCCAGTACTTC. The full variable domain, with the rest looked up from reference TRBV7-9 and TRBJ2-5, is DTGVSQNPRHKITKRGQNVTFRCDPISEHNRLYWYRQTLGQGPEFLTYFQNEAQLEKSRLLSDRFSAERPKGSFSTLEIQRTEQGDSAMYLCASSLFRDKETQYFGPGTRLLVL.

This chain links TRBV5-1 with TRBJ1-2; 7 bases agree with TRBD1. CDR1 and CDR2 (germline): SGHRS, YFSETQ. The CDR3 has 15 residues. V lost 4 bases, J lost 5 bases, and 11 bases stayed unmatched. CDR3 nucleotides: TGCGCCAGCAGCCTAACGGCGGGACAGATATATGGCTACACCTTC. Protein sequence: CASSLTAGQIYGYTF. The variable domain in full, completed from reference TRBV5-1 and TRBJ1-2, reads KAGVTQTPRYLIKTRGQQVTLSCSPISGHRSVSWYQQTPGQGLQFLFEYFSETQRNKGNFPGRFSGRQFSNSRSEMNVSTLELGDSALYLCASSLTAGQIYGYTFGSGTRLTVV.

This CDR3 reads CASSQEGHVNYGYTF. CDR3 in DNA: TGCGCCAGCAGCCAAGAGGGACACGTTAACTATGGCTACACCTTC. The chain recombines TRBV4-1 with TRBJ1-2, with a possible D match to TRBD1 (6 bases). V lost 0 bases and J 1 base, leaving 9 bases between the germline ends. CDR3 length equals 15 residues. Per the germline V gene, CDR1 is MGHRA and CDR2 is YSYEKL.

The V and J genes are TRBV7-8 and TRBJ2-5; 8 nucleotides agree with TRBD1. After removal of 4 bases from V and 2 bases from J, the junction contained 9 bases not matched to a gene. Germline CDR1 reads SGHVS; CDR2 reads FQNEAQ. The CDR3 spans 16 residues. The CDR3 coding sequence is TGTGCCAGCAGCTCCCGACAGGGGACTTTTCAAGAGACCCAGTACTTC. It codes for CASSSRQGTFQETQYF.

The chain uses TRBV6-5 and TRBJ1-2; D uncertain. The V end lost 0 bases, the J end lost 5 bases, and 7 bases lay between the germline ends. Germline V lookup: CDR1 MNHEY, CDR2 SVGAGI. The CDR3 has 13 amino acids. The CDR3 nucleotides read TGTGCCAGCAGTTACTCGGCGTGGTATGGCTACACCTTC. This sequence encodes CASSYSAWYGYTF.

V and J are TRBV21-1 and TRBJ2-7. TRBV21-1 is tagged as a pseudogene. The CDR3 runs to 17 residues. CDR3 in DNA: TGTGCCAGCAGCCGAAACCACCCACCTTGGGGAACCTACGAGCAGTACTTC. Residues: CASSRNHPPWGTYEQYF.